The 28 T cell receptor beta chains reported below all come from one sample, sequenced in a study of T cell responses to AZD1222 COVID-19 vaccine. Profiled with immunoSEQ multiplex PCR; TCRdb holds only in-frame clones, not every one. Found here are about 140,000 clones, just over 85% of them singletons; the top ten hold 3% to 4.5%. The sequences come from peripheral blood, collected on day 0 of AZD1222 vaccination. Receptors were obtained from an adult in good health.

The chain recombines TRBV13 with TRBJ1-6, with 7 bases matching TRBD1. Trimming cost V 7 bases and J 7 bases; bases outside gene matches: 10. Germline V lookup: CDR1 PRHDT, CDR2 FYEKMQ (reference sequence). The CDR3 is 15 residues long. CDR3 loop: CASTLGGAGNSPLHF. The CDR3 DNA reads TGTGCCAGCACCCTAGGGGGCGCGGGGAATTCACCCCTCCACTTT.

The chain carries TRBV7-3 and TRBJ2-1, with TRBD2 matching 9 bases. The CDR3 runs 15 residues. Per germline, CDR1 SGHTA and CDR2 FQGTGA. J gave up 2 bases and V 5 bases, and 4 bases lay outside the gene matches. Here the CDR3 DNA reads TGTGCCAGCAGCCGGACTAGCGTCACCTACAATGAGCAGTTCTTC. Translation gives CASSRTSVTYNEQFF.

V and J are TRBV2 and TRBJ2-5; TRBD2 might be the D (6 bases). There are 17 residues in the CDR3. V lost 6 bases to trimming and J lost 2 bases, with 22 bases between them. Germline V gene data show CDR1 as SNHLY and CDR2 as FYNNEI. The CDR3 sequence: CASSKPTGTFDQETQYF. Here the CDR3 DNA reads TGTGCCAGCAGCAAGCCGACCGGGACTTTTGATCAAGAGACCCAGTACTTC.

The J gene is TRBJ1-2, the V gene TRBV5-4, with D unclear. V was cut by 0 bases and J by 2 bases, with 11 bases left in between. Germline CDR1 SGHNT, CDR2 YYREEE (reference sequence). The CDR3 length is 15 residues. CDR3 bases: TGTGCCAGCAGCTTGGACCGTGCTCAAAACTATGGCTACACCTTC. It translates to CASSLDRAQNYGYTF. Variable domain in full (rest from reference TRBV5-4 and TRBJ1-2): ETGVTQSPTHLIKTRGQQVTLRCSSQSGHNTVSWYQQALGQGPQFIFQYYREEENGRGNFPPRFSGLQFPNYSSELNVNALELDDSALYLCASSLDRAQNYGYTFGSGTRLTVV.

This chain connects TRBV4-3 to TRBJ1-4; D perhaps matches TRBD1 (5 bases). V shed 5 bases and J shed 0 bases, with 13 bases lying between them. The CDR3 contains 16 residues. Germline lookup yields CDR1 LGHNA and CDR2 YSLEER. In DNA form, the CDR3 reads TGCGCCAGCAGCACAGGACGTGGTGCAACTAATGAAAAACTGTTTTTT. It translates to CASSTGRGATNEKLFF.

A word on this clone: Other nucleotide sequences from this sample produce the same CDR3. The rearrangement uses TRBV9 and TRBJ1-2; D might be TRBD1 (6 bases). Germline V gene data show CDR1 as SGDLS and CDR2 as YYNGEE. The CDR3 contains 14 residues. Trimming pared 0 bases from V and 4 bases from J, leaving 10 bases between. CDR3 sequence reads: CASSVGQGSYGYTF. The CDR3 bases are TGTGCCAGCAGCGTAGGGCAGGGGAGCTATGGCTACACCTTC.

The V and J genes are TRBV18 and TRBJ2-2; D might be TRBD2 (5 bases). Germline CDR1 KGHSH, CDR2 LQKENI. This CDR3 is built from 14 residues. The V gene lost 7 bases and the J gene lost 0 bases, with 9 bases spanning the gap. In nucleotides, the CDR3 is TGTGCCAGCTTAGAGGGATCGAACACCGGGGAGCTGTTTTTT. Translating gives CASLEGSNTGELFF.

This chain links TRBV19 with TRBJ1-2; perhaps TRBD1 as D (6 bases). CDR3 length: 14 residues. CDR1 is LNHDA, CDR2 SQIVND, per germline (reference sequence). Trimming stripped 6 bases from V and 4 bases from J, with 15 bases between. The CDR3 DNA follows: TGTGCCAGTAGGATCCCTGGCAGGGGCTATGGCTACACCTTC. It specifies CASRIPGRGYGYTF.

This clone was found once. CDR3 sequence: CASSHPPSANGGGTDTQYF. CDR3 DNA sequence: TGTGCCAGCAGCCATCCCCCTAGCGCGAACGGTGGGGGCACAGATACGCAGTATTTT. The V gene is TRBV14, the J gene TRBJ2-3; D is possibly TRBD2 (6 bases). V lost 3 bases and J lost 1, with 23 bases in between. The CDR3 runs to 19 residues. CDR1 is SGHDN and CDR2 is FVKESK in the germline V gene. Full variable domain (rest looked up from reference TRBV14 and TRBJ2-3): EAGVTQFPSHSVIEKGQTVTLRCDPISGHDNLYWYRRVMGKEIKFLLHFVKESKQDESGMPNNRFLAERTGGTYSTLKVQPAELEDSGVYFCASSHPPSANGGGTDTQYFGPGTRLTVL.

This clone was seen a single time. V is TRBV30 and J is TRBJ2-3, with no clear D. With 0 bases removed from V and 3 bases from J, the gap between germline ends came to 10 bases. The V gene's germline CDR1 is GTSNPN and CDR2 SVGIG (reference sequence). The CDR3 totals 14 residues. The DNA for the CDR3 is TGTGCCTGGAGTGTAAATACCCGGACAGATACGCAGTATTTT. Translating gives CAWSVNTRTDTQYF.

The rearrangement joins TRBV7-9 to TRBJ1-2; D may be TRBD1 (5 bases). The V gene's germline CDR1 is SEHNR and CDR2 FQNEAQ (reference sequence). V gave up 1 base and J gave up 8 bases, with 17 bases separating them. This CDR3 comprises 15 residues. Here the CDR3 reads CASSLVGDRLKGYTF. The CDR3 coding sequence is TGTGCCAGCAGCTTAGTGGGGGATCGGCTGAAAGGCTACACCTTC. The variable domain in full, completed from reference TRBV7-9 and TRBJ1-2, reads DTGVSQNPRHKITKRGQNVTFRCDPISEHNRLYWYRQTLGQGPEFLTYFQNEAQLEKSRLLSDRFSAERPKGSFSTLEIQRTEQGDSAMYLCASSLVGDRLKGYTFGSGTRLTVV.

J is TRBJ2-5 and V is TRBV19; the match to TRBD2 covers 9 bases. Trimming took 5 bases from V and 4 from J; bases not matched to a gene: 5. Germline lookup yields CDR1 LNHDA and CDR2 SQIVND (reference sequence). The CDR3 extends over 14 amino acids. The CDR3 nucleotides are TGTGCCAGTAGTTTGGGACTAGCCCCAGAGACCCAGTACTTC. Protein: CASSLGLAPETQYF.

V and J are TRBV19 and TRBJ2-7; D is uncertain. This CDR3 is built from 13 residues. Germline V lookup: CDR1 LNHDA, CDR2 SQIVND (reference sequence). V dropped 3 bases and J dropped 4 bases, with 10 bases sitting between them. CDR3 coding DNA: TGTGCCAGTAGTATCGGAGCTCCATACGAGCAGTACTTC. It is translated as CASSIGAPYEQYF.

With respect to this clone: This sample includes further DNA sequences coding for the same CDR3. V and J are TRBV28 and TRBJ1-1, with D tentatively TRBD1 (5 bases). This CDR3 is 13 amino acids long. With 2 bases removed from V and 1 base from J, the gap between germline ends came to 5 bases. Germline V lookup: CDR1 MDHEN, CDR2 SYDVKM. The CDR3 loop is CASSLTGNTEAFF. Here the CDR3 DNA reads TGTGCCAGCAGTTTAACAGGGAACACTGAAGCTTTCTTT. Together with reference TRBV28 and TRBJ1-1, the CDR3 gives the full variable domain: DVKVTQSSRYLVKRTGEKVFLECVQDMDHENMFWYRQDPGLGLRLIYFSYDVKMKEKGDIPEGYSVSREKKERFSLILESASTNQTSMYLCASSLTGNTEAFFGQGTRLTVV.

In DNA form, the CDR3 reads TGTGCCAGTAGTCCCTCGACAGGGCCCAGCTCTGGAAACACCATATATTTT. This sequence encodes CASSPSTGPSSGNTIYF. V is TRBV19 and J is TRBJ1-3; 7 bases are shared with TRBD1. Germline CDR1 reads LNHDA; CDR2 reads SQIVND (reference sequence). The CDR3 contains 17 residues. J was trimmed by 0 bases and V by 5 bases; bases with no gene match: 10.

The chain couples TRBV5-1 to TRBJ1-1, with TRBD1 identical over 8 bases. Germline loops: CDR1 SGHRS, CDR2 YFSETQ. J was trimmed by 6 bases and V by 2 bases; bases with no gene match: 3. The CDR3 is 13 amino acids. CDR3 sequence: CASSLGTGPEAFF. The CDR3 DNA reads TGCGCCAGCAGCTTAGGGACAGGCCCTGAAGCTTTCTTT.

The rearrangement joins TRBV5-1 to TRBJ1-4, with no clear D. CDR1 SGHRS and CDR2 YFSETQ come from the germline V gene. V gave up 3 bases and J gave up 3 bases, with 9 bases separating them. This CDR3 region has 14 residues. CDR3 in amino acids: CASSSPPANEKLFF. The DNA of the CDR3 is TGCGCCAGCAGCTCCCCGCCTGCTAATGAAAAACTGTTTTTT.

V and J are TRBV3-1 (or the pseudogene TRBV3-2) and TRBJ2-3; D gene unclear. The V and J ends lost 8 bases and 4 bases respectively, with 7 bases between them. Germline loops: CDR1 LGHDT, CDR2 YNNKEL (reference sequence). The CDR3 spans 11 residues. This CDR3 is CASGRSDTQYF. In nucleotides, the CDR3 is TGTGCCAGCGGCAGGTCAGATACGCAGTATTTT.

The chain combines TRBV7-2 with TRBJ2-3; the D gene could be TRBD1 or TRBD2 (6 bases each). The CDR3 is 15 residues long. Germline V gene lookup returns CDR1 SGHTA and CDR2 FQGNSA. V lost 5 bases, J lost 5 bases, and 17 bases lay in between. Here the CDR3 reads CASSPLVGGGDTQYF. In DNA form, the CDR3 reads TGTGCCAGCAGCCCCCTGGTGGGGGGCGGAGATACGCAGTATTTT.

The chain has TRBV24-1 and TRBJ2-2, with 8 bases fitting TRBD1. CDR3 length: 13 amino acids. Looked up from germline, CDR1 is KGHDR and CDR2 is SFDVKD. The ends lost 12 bases at V and 5 bases at J; junction bases unmatched: 7. The CDR3 here is CASGQEGTGELFF. DNA for the CDR3: TGTGCCTCGGGACAGGAAGGGACCGGGGAGCTGTTTTTT.

This clone occurred a few times. The chain carries TRBV28 and TRBJ2-7; TRBD2 agrees at 8 bases. Germline V gene data show CDR1 as MDHEN and CDR2 as SYDVKM. Germline trimming cut 4 bases from V and 3 bases from J; bases unmatched to any gene: 11. The CDR3 sequence is 16 residues long. Here the CDR3 reads CASSSVGSGGGYEQYF. The CDR3 nucleotides are TGTGCCAGCAGTTCCGTCGGCTCCGGGGGGGGCTACGAGCAGTACTTC.

This clone was seen a handful of times. The genes are TRBV4-1 and TRBJ2-1; tentative D call: TRBD2 (6 bases). From germline, CDR1 is MGHRA and CDR2 YSYEKL. The CDR3 spans 15 residues. V was cut by 2 bases and J by 8 bases, with 16 bases left in between. The CDR3 protein is CASSQSRAGRDEQFF. The CDR3, as DNA: TGCGCCAGCAGCCAAAGTAGGGCGGGACGGGATGAGCAGTTCTTC.

The chain combines TRBV20-1 with TRBJ2-5; a possible D gene is TRBD2 (6 bases). CDR1 and CDR2 (germline): DFQATT, SNEGSKA (reference sequence). V was pared by 6 bases and J by 13 bases, with 12 bases between. The CDR3 runs to 9 residues. The CDR3 loop reads CSAGGSLYF. Here the CDR3 DNA reads TGCAGTGCCGGGGGATCCCTGTACTTC.

The chain uses TRBV15 and TRBJ2-7; D remains unclear. Trimming left V 0 bases short and J 7 bases short, with 7 bases between. The length of the CDR3 is 12 residues. Per germline, CDR1 LNHNV and CDR2 YYDKDF (reference sequence). CDR3 in amino acids: CATSRDGVEQYF. CDR3 sequence (DNA): TGTGCCACCAGCAGAGATGGGGTTGAGCAGTACTTC. Supplemented by reference TRBV15 and TRBJ2-7, the full variable domain reads DAMVIQNPRYQVTQFGKPVTLSCSQTLNHNVMYWYQQKSSQAPKLLFHYYDKDFNNEADTPDNFQSRRPNTSFCFLDIRSPGLGDTAMYLCATSRDGVEQYFGPGTRLTVT.

V and J are TRBV5-4 and TRBJ2-2; D call uncertain. The CDR3 covers 12 residues. Germline loops: CDR1 SGHNT, CDR2 YYREEE (reference sequence). V dropped 4 bases and J dropped 3 bases, with 4 bases sitting between them. The CDR3 region has the DNA TGTGCCAGCAGCCGCGACACCGGGGAGCTGTTTTTT. Translated, it gives CASSRDTGELFF.

This clone was seen only a few times. J is TRBJ2-1 and V is TRBV27; 8 bases are shared with TRBD2. This CDR3 contains 15 residues. Germline V CDR1 and CDR2: MNHEY, SMNVEV (reference sequence). The J segment lost 7 bases and the V segment lost 6 bases, leaving 11 bases of the junction unmatched. The CDR3 DNA reads as TGTGCCAGCAGCCGGGAGGGGGAGAATAGGAATGAGCAGTTCTTC. This translates into CASSREGENRNEQFF.

The rearrangement uses TRBV7-2 and TRBJ2-7; D call uncertain. With 5 bases removed from V and 3 bases from J, the gap between germline ends came to 14 bases. The CDR3 contains 14 residues. Germline V gene sequence: CDR1 SGHTA, CDR2 FQGNSA. The CDR3 nucleotides read TGTGCCAGCAGCATAGACATGGCAGACTACGAGCAGTACTTC. This translates into CASSIDMADYEQYF.

This chain connects TRBV6-2 or TRBV6-3 to TRBJ2-2; 7 nucleotides align to TRBD1. The CDR3 runs 15 residues. Germline V lookup: CDR1 MNHEY, CDR2 SVGEGT. With V trimmed by 6 bases and J by 3 bases, 7 bases remained unmatched. CDR3: CASSMTGIYTGELFF. The CDR3 coding sequence is TGTGCCAGCAGCATGACAGGGATCTACACCGGGGAGCTGTTTTTT.